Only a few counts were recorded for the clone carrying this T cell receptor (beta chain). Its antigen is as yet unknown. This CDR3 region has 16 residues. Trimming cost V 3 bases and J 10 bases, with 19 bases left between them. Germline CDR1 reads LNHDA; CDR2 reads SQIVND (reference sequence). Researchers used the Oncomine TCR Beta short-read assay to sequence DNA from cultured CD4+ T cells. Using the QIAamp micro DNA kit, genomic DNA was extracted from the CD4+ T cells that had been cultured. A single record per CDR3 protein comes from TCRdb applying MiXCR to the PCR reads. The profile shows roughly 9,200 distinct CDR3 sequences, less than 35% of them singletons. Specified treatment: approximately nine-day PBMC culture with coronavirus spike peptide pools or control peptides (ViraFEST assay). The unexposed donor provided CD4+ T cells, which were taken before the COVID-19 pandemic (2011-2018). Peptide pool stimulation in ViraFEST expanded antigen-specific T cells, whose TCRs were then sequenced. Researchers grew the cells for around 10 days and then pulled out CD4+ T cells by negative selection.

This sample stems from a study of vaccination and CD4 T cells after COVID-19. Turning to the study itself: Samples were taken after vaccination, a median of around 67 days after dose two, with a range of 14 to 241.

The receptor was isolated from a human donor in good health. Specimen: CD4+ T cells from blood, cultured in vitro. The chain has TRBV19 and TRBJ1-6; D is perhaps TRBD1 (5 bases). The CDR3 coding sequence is TGTGCCAGTAGTATCCGATCAAAGGGGCTGGTATCACCCCTCCACTTT. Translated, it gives CASSIRSKGLVSPLHF.